The 14 T cell receptor beta chains reported below all come from one sample, sequenced in a study of identical twins. Each CDR3 protein gets one entry after TCRdb re-called the 5' RACE reads with MiXCR. The repertoire holds some 630,000 distinct CDR3 sequences, with 7.1% as singletons. This sample also belongs to another study, concerning yellow fever vaccine responses in identical twins.

The sequenced sample was PBMCs. The receptors stem from a woman under 30 in good health.

In this sample, this clonotype turned up a few times. CDR3 bases: TGTGCCAGCAGCCCAAGGACTAGGGGGAGGCGCATAGATACGCAGTATTTT. As protein: CASSPRTRGRRIDTQYF. The genes are TRBV14 and TRBJ2-3, with D perhaps matching TRBD2 (7 bases). The CDR3 loop spans 17 amino acids. Germline assignment: CDR1 SGHDN and CDR2 FVKESK. Between the trimmed V and J ends, which lost 4 bases and 5 bases, there was a span of 22 bases.

The sample holds a few counts of this clonotype. V is TRBV5-1 and J is TRBJ2-6; 7 bases fit TRBD1. V was pared by 2 bases and J by 0 bases, with 5 bases of the junction left unmatched. The V gene's germline CDR1 is SGHRS and CDR2 YFSETQ. The length of the CDR3 is 17 residues. CDR3 DNA: TGCGCCAGCAGCTTACCGGGACAGAGCTCTGGGGCCAACGTCCTGACTTTC. Residues: CASSLPGQSSGANVLTF.

This clonotype was seen ten or more times. The CDR3 here is CALSLSGKTDTQYF. DNA for the CDR3: TGTGCCCTCTCCCTTAGCGGGAAGACAGATACGCAGTATTTT. This chain uses TRBV10-3 with TRBJ2-3; TRBD2 aligns across 8 bases. V lost 11 bases, J lost 3 bases, and 10 bases stayed unmatched. The germline V gene has CDR1 ENHRY and CDR2 SYGVKD. The length of the CDR3 is 14 residues.

The V call is TRBV29-1, the J call TRBJ2-7, with 11 bases matching TRBD1. The length of the CDR3 is 13 residues. Germline assignment: CDR1 SQVTM and CDR2 ANQGSEA. V lost 3 bases and J lost 7; bases outside the gene matches: 5. The CDR3 bases are TGCAGCGTTGATGGACAGGGGGCGAAGGAGCAGTACTTC. Its translation is CSVDGQGAKEQYF.

This clonotype has more than one count but fewer than ten. The genes are TRBV10-3 and TRBJ1-1, with 8 positions matching TRBD1. The J segment lost 0 bases and the V segment lost 8 bases, leaving 8 bases of the junction unmatched. This CDR3 spans 15 amino acids. CDR1 and CDR2 from the germline V gene are ENHRY and SYGVKD. CDR3 DNA: TGTGCCATCGGGGACAGGAGCGGGGTGAACACTGAAGCTTTCTTT. Amino acids: CAIGDRSGVNTEAFF.

The V gene is TRBV20-1, the J gene TRBJ2-2; 9 positions match TRBD2. The germline CDR1 and CDR2 sequences are DFQATT and SNEGSKA (reference sequence). V was pared by 3 bases and J by 4 bases, with 0 bases of the junction left unmatched. The CDR3 has 13 residues. As DNA, the CDR3 is TGCAGTGCTAGGACTAGCGGCACCGGGGAGCTGTTTTTT. Translated, it gives CSARTSGTGELFF.

There are a few counts of this clonotype. The chain employs TRBV20-1 and TRBJ1-5; D is ambiguous. CDR3 length equals 14 residues. The V end was cut by 4 bases, the J end by 4 bases, with 14 bases between. Germline V lookup: CDR1 DFQATT, CDR2 SNEGSKA (reference sequence). The CDR3 loop reads CSAINPQENQPQHF. In nucleotides, the CDR3 is TGCAGTGCTATAAACCCGCAGGAAAATCAGCCCCAGCATTTT.

The gene calls are TRBV20-1 and TRBJ2-1; 8 bases align to TRBD2. V shed 7 bases, J shed 2 bases, and the junction held 7 bases outside the gene matches. Germline V gives CDR1 DFQATT, CDR2 SNEGSKA (reference sequence). This CDR3 has 14 residues. The CDR3 protein is CSVSGGPPYNEQFF. The CDR3 DNA reads as TGCAGTGTGTCGGGAGGGCCGCCCTACAATGAGCAGTTCTTC.

The CDR3: CASSQDPQGARLGETQYF. The CDR3 bases are TGCGCCAGCAGCCAAGATCCCCAGGGGGCGCGGCTCGGAGAGACCCAGTACTTC. This rearrangement joins TRBV4-1 to TRBJ2-5; TRBD1 matches at 8 bases. The V gene's germline CDR1 is MGHRA and CDR2 YSYEKL. V shed 0 bases, J shed 4 bases, and the junction held 13 bases outside the gene matches. CDR3 length: 18 residues.

This clonotype has just a few counts. The gene calls are TRBV7-9 and TRBJ2-5, with D maybe TRBD2 (6 bases). This CDR3 is 13 amino acids long. Between the trimmed V and J ends, which lost 7 bases and 2 bases, there was a span of 11 bases. The germline V gene encodes CDR1 SEHNR and CDR2 FQNEAQ (reference sequence). In DNA, the CDR3 is TGTGCCAGCACCTGGGCGGGGCAAGAGACCCAGTACTTC. It translates to CASTWAGQETQYF. Combining the CDR3 with reference TRBV7-9 and TRBJ2-5 gives the whole variable domain DTGVSQNPRHKITKRGQNVTFRCDPISEHNRLYWYRQTLGQGPEFLTYFQNEAQLEKSRLLSDRFSAERPKGSFSTLEIQRTEQGDSAMYLCASTWAGQETQYFGPGTRLLVL.

This clonotype was observed at least ten times. The V and J genes are TRBV7-9 and TRBJ2-1, with D tentatively TRBD2 (5 bases). V lost 3 bases to trimming and J lost 7 bases, with 10 bases between them. Germline-derived CDR1 and CDR2 are SEHNR and FQNEAQ (reference sequence). The CDR3 totals 13 residues. Here the CDR3 DNA reads TGTGCCAGCAGCTTCCAAGGCGGGAATGAGCAGTTCTTC. Amino acids: CASSFQGGNEQFF.

Here the CDR3 DNA reads TGTGCCAGCAGCTTAGAGAGGACTAGCACCGGGGAGCTGTTTTTT. This sequence encodes CASSLERTSTGELFF. The rearrangement links TRBV11-2 to TRBJ2-2, with 7 bases that match TRBD2. Germline-derived CDR1 and CDR2 are SGHAT and FQNNGV. The CDR3 contains 15 residues. Trimming took 0 bases from V and 4 from J; bases not matched to a gene: 2.

Concerning this clonotype: Just one base apart from a much larger clone, this may be a read error. V is TRBV6-5 and J is TRBJ2-2, with D maybe TRBD1 (6 bases). Germline V gene sequence: CDR1 MNHEY, CDR2 SVGAGI. This CDR3 region has 17 residues. CDR3 coding DNA: TGTGCCAGCGGTTACTCGAACAGGGCCTTGAACACCGGGGAGCTGTTTTTT. Translated: CASGYSNRALNTGELFF.

This clonotype was seen ten or more times. The chain is built from TRBV12-3 or TRBV12-4 and TRBJ2-5, with 12 bases identical to TRBD2. V lost 5 bases, J lost 2 bases, and 6 bases stayed unmatched. The CDR3 loop spans 16 amino acids. The chain's CDR3 is CASSPRTSGAQETQYF. CDR3 bases: TGTGCCAGCAGTCCCCGGACTAGCGGGGCGCAAGAGACCCAGTACTTC.